A selection of T cell receptor beta chains follows, all from one sample in a study of blood T cell repertoires in COVID-19. Data came from immunoSEQ multiplex PCR; TCRdb stores just in-frame clones and leaves some out. The sample has about 210,000 clones, roughly four fifths seen once. The sequenced sample consisted of PBMCs or T cells enriched from blood (not recorded which). The source is a man aged 35-49 years who had recovered from COVID-19. Both conserved end residues are part of each CDR3. The D gene is left open where the match is weak. Clone size appears in some rows only: once, few, many, or a class for an expanded clone.

v_call	clone_size	j_call	d_call	cdr3_aa	cdr3_nt
TRBV12-5	-	TRBJ1-5	-	CASGFGTDVLPQHF	TGTGCTAGTGGTTTCGGGACTGACGTCCTGCCCCAGCATTTT
TRBV13	-	TRBJ1-2	-	CASSRRNQVYLSPLGGYTF	TGTGCCAGCAGCAGACGCAACCAGGTCTACCTATCCCCTCTTGGGGGCTACACCTTC
TRBV7-2	-	TRBJ2-5	-	CASSRDFQETQYF	TGTGCCAGCAGCCGGGACTTTCAAGAGACCCAGTACTTC
TRBV6-5	-	TRBJ1-1	-	CASSYSGGNTEAFF	TGTGCCAGCAGTTACTCGGGGGGGAACACTGAAGCTTTCTTT
TRBV19	-	TRBJ1-4	-	CASRSEGGANEKLFF	TGTGCCAGTAGATCGGAAGGGGGTGCTAATGAAAAACTGTTTTTT
TRBV2	-	TRBJ1-4	TRBD1	CASSSGQGSEKLFF	TGTGCCAGCAGTTCCGGACAGGGGTCGGAAAAACTGTTTTTT
TRBV6-8	-	TRBJ1-3	-	CANVANSKDSKDPSSGNTIYF	TGTGCCAACGTGGCCAATAGCAAGGACTCGAAAGACCCCAGCTCTGGAAACACCATATATTTT
TRBV7-2	-	TRBJ1-2	-	CASSDRTGDYGYTF	TGTGCCAGCAGCGACCGGACCGGGGACTATGGCTACACCTTC
TRBV5-1	-	TRBJ2-7	-	CASSLAAGNYEQYF	TGCGCCAGCAGCTTGGCGGCAGGGAACTACGAGCAGTACTTC
TRBV10-3	-	TRBJ2-7	-	CATSGQTQYEQYF	TGTGCCACCTCTGGACAAACCCAATACGAGCAGTACTTC
TRBV7-9	-	TRBJ1-2	-	CASSFGRSYGYTF	TGTGCCAGCAGCTTTGGCAGAAGCTATGGCTACACCTTC
TRBV7-9	-	TRBJ1-5	TRBD1	CASSQQGQGAAQPQHF	TGTGCCAGCAGCCAACAGGGACAGGGGGCCGCTCAGCCCCAGCATTTT
TRBV14	-	TRBJ1-1	TRBD1	CASSQDTGRGRMKTFF	TGTGCCAGCAGCCAAGATACTGGCAGGGGGCGAATGAAAACTTTCTTT
TRBV5-8	-	TRBJ1-4	-	CASSLGTATNEKLFF	TGTGCCAGCAGCTTGGGGACAGCAACTAATGAAAAACTGTTTTTT
TRBV30	-	TRBJ2-1	-	CAWRASGALVGEQFF	TGTGCCTGGAGGGCTTCCGGAGCCCTCGTGGGTGAGCAGTTCTTC
TRBV7-8	-	TRBJ2-7	-	CASSTERTQGIEQYF	TGTGCCAGCAGCACTGAACGGACCCAGGGGATCGAGCAGTACTTC
TRBV5-5	-	TRBJ2-7	-	CASSFGARGAYEQYF	TGTGCCAGCAGCTTTGGGGCGCGCGGGGCATACGAGCAGTACTTC
TRBV27	-	TRBJ2-1	-	CASSPDAQGAPGGDEQFF	TGTGCCAGCAGCCCAGACGCACAGGGAGCTCCGGGTGGCGATGAGCAGTTCTTC
TRBV5-8	-	TRBJ2-7	TRBD1	CASSLSTGEFYEQYF	TGTGCCAGCAGCTTGTCGACAGGGGAATTCTACGAGCAGTACTTC
TRBV5-1	-	TRBJ2-3	TRBD2	CASSFGTSSDTQYF	TGCGCCAGCAGCTTCGGGACTAGCTCAGATACGCAGTATTTT
TRBV5-1	few	TRBJ2-2	-	CASSATNTGELFF	TGCGCCAGCAGCGCGACAAACACCGGGGAGCTGTTTTTT
TRBV12-3/TRBV12-4	-	TRBJ1-2	-	CATGRGLNYGYTF	TGTGCCACTGGGCGGGGGCTGAACTATGGCTACACCTTC
TRBV7-2	-	TRBJ1-6	-	CASSRDFSRPLHF	TGTGCCAGCAGCCGGGACTTTTCTCGACCCCTCCACTTT
TRBV3-1/TRBV3-2	-	TRBJ1-3	-	CASSQVVRGTGNTIYF	TGTGCCAGCAGCCAAGTAGTCAGGGGCACTGGAAACACCATATATTTT
TRBV30	few	TRBJ2-5	TRBD2	CAWSKRGLLGGREETQYF	TGTGCCTGGAGTAAGCGGGGACTACTTGGCGGGAGGGAAGAGACCCAGTACTTC
TRBV19	-	TRBJ1-4	TRBD1	CASSHGGTGGEKLFF	TGTGCCAGTAGTCATGGGGGGACAGGCGGCGAAAAACTGTTTTTT
TRBV6-5	-	TRBJ2-7	-	CASSYGAGGPYEQYF	TGTGCCAGCAGTTATGGGGCAGGGGGGCCCTACGAGCAGTACTTC
TRBV5-1	-	TRBJ2-1	-	CASSYDRNSYNEQFF	TGCGCCAGCAGCTATGACAGAAACTCCTACAATGAGCAGTTCTTC
TRBV4-1	-	TRBJ1-2	-	CASSQSPRGSYGYTF	TGCGCCAGCAGCCAATCCCCTCGAGGGAGCTATGGCTACACCTTC
TRBV5-5	-	TRBJ2-1	-	CASSLSLYNEQFF	TGTGCCAGCAGCTTGTCCCTATACAATGAGCAGTTCTTC
TRBV2	-	TRBJ1-3	-	CASSPTVSGNTIYF	TGTGCCAGCAGCCCGACAGTATCTGGAAACACCATATATTTT
TRBV5-5	-	TRBJ1-5	TRBD1	CASSRGQVDIHSNQPQHF	TGTGCCAGCAGCCGAGGACAGGTCGACATCCACAGCAATCAGCCCCAGCATTTT
TRBV5-1	-	TRBJ1-4	-	CASSLTGFNEKLFF	TGCGCCAGCAGCTTAACGGGGTTTAATGAAAAACTGTTTTTT
TRBV18	-	TRBJ2-2	-	CASSPTAGELFF	TGTGCCAGCTCACCAACGGCCGGGGAGCTGTTTTTT
TRBV2	-	TRBJ2-7	-	CASTRVNEQYF	TGTGCCAGCACCCGGGTAAACGAGCAGTACTTC
TRBV7-9	-	TRBJ1-6	-	CASSPGSNSPLHF	TGTGCCAGCAGCCCGGGATCTAATTCACCCCTCCACTTT
TRBV18	-	TRBJ1-2	TRBD1	CASSTTGGNGYTF	TGTGCCAGCTCCACTACAGGGGGCAACGGCTACACCTTC
TRBV5-6	-	TRBJ1-2	TRBD1	CASSTGQYYGYTF	TGTGCCAGCAGCACGGGACAGTACTATGGCTACACCTTC
TRBV9	once	TRBJ1-4	-	CASSVGGGRTNEKLFF	TGTGCCAGCAGCGTAGGAGGGGGACGGACTAATGAAAAACTGTTTTTT
TRBV6-5	few	TRBJ1-1	TRBD1	CASSQGAGAFF	TGTGCCAGCAGTCAGGGGGCAGGTGCTTTCTTT
TRBV7-9	-	TRBJ1-2	TRBD1	CASSQSTGDGYTF	TGTGCCAGCAGCCAATCGACAGGGGATGGCTACACCTTC
TRBV7-9	-	TRBJ1-1	-	CASSLETGRAFF	TGTGCCAGCAGCTTAGAAACAGGGAGAGCTTTCTTT
TRBV3-1/TRBV3-2	-	TRBJ2-1	TRBD2	CASSQESPGSGTKNEQFF	TGTGCCAGCAGCCAAGAAAGCCCTGGTAGCGGGACCAAGAATGAGCAGTTCTTC
TRBV5-1	few	TRBJ2-1	TRBD1	CASSLDRGSSYNEQFF	TGCGCCAGCAGCTTGGACAGGGGGAGCTCCTACAATGAGCAGTTCTTC